This T cell receptor (beta chain) is drawn from a study of spatial heterogeneity in lung cancer. On the study more broadly: Each time, sequencing found more beta-chain sequences than alpha-chain sequences.

There are many counts of this clonotype. This beta chain is a stray sequence in a library constructed for alpha chains; its clone size is not meaningful. Time point meaning: sample taken at primary tumor resection. Unsorted tumor, nontumor lung tissue or cryopreserved PBMC supplied the whole RNA. Carried by each TCR cDNA molecule was a unique molecular identifier. TCRdb ran MiXCR on the 5' RACE reads and lists one entry per CDR3 protein. Of thousands of distinct CDR3 sequences listed, 4% to 4.5% are singletons. Trimming at V came to 5 bases and at J to 2 bases, leaving 3 bases not matched to a gene. The CDR3 length is 15 residues. Germline loops: CDR1 SGHTA, CDR2 FQGNSA.

V is TRBV7-2 and J is TRBJ2-1; TRBD1 aligns across 10 bases. The source was normal lung tissue next to the tumor, collected at surgery. The receptor was derived from a female donor with early-stage non-small cell lung cancer. The CDR3 here is CASSPGTGAYNEQFF. Here the CDR3 DNA reads TGTGCCAGCAGCCCCGGGACAGGGGCCTACAATGAGCAGTTCTTC.